This T cell receptor (beta chain) was sequenced during a study of CD8 T cells in ankylosing spondylitis. Study-wide results and limits: Prior work had noted some motif variants in reactive arthritis blood and synovial fluid. Enrichment of disease-linked clones was reportedly significant in matched ankylosing spondylitis synovial fluid. Several highly homologous variants made up a TCR beta motif, and this motif appeared characteristic of ankylosing spondylitis blood.

TCRdb reprocessed the 5' RACE reads via MiXCR and lists one record per CDR3 protein. This sample yields roughly 670,000 distinct CDR3 sequences, of which under 20% are seen a single time; 15% to 20% belongs to the top ten. V dropped 5 bases and J dropped 1; count of bases not matched to a gene: 7. Germline CDR1 and CDR2: SGHTA and FQGNSA. CDR3 length: 15 residues. This clonotype was counted only a few times. The antigen is not known. The source of this sequence is a male donor with ankylosing spondylitis. The chain employs TRBV7-2 and TRBJ1-1; TRBD1 matches at 7 bases. The sequenced material came from blood, either unsorted or a sorted T cell fraction (not recorded which). The CDR3 sequence is CASSQGGGSNTEAFF. In DNA form, the CDR3 reads TGTGCCAGCAGCCAGGGGGGGGGATCGAACACTGAAGCTTTCTTT. Together with reference TRBV7-2 and TRBJ1-1, the CDR3 gives the full variable domain: GAGVSQSPSNKVTEKGKDVELRCDPISGHTALYWYRQSLGQGLEFLIYFQGNSAPDKSGLPSDRFSAERTGGSVSTLTIQRTQQEDSAVYLCASSQGGGSNTEAFFGQGTRLTVV.